This TCR beta chain was identified in a study of early T cells in non-severe SARS-CoV-2 infection. Overall study context: The input, bulk RNA from unsorted whole blood, was sequenced, and chains were unpaired.

Whole-study findings and limits: A preference for anti-spike CD8 responses marked VDJdb matching, which missed private and CD4 specificities.

This clonotype appeared many times. Its antigen is currently unknown. Between the trimmed V and J ends, which lost 3 bases and 7 bases, there was a span of 9 bases. Germline values: CDR1 DFQATT, CDR2 SNEGSKA (reference sequence). CDR3 size: 11 residues. Separate cDNA molecules each had unique molecular identifiers attached to them. TCRdb independently ran MiXCR on the 5' RACE reads; one entry per CDR3 protein. The repertoire consists of 100,000 to 130,000 distinct CDR3 sequences, with more than 9.5% occurring once and the leading ten covering roughly 8%. This chain connects TRBV20-1 to TRBJ1-1; D remains ambiguous. Sequenced input: whole blood. The TCR originated in an adult who was a healthcare worker with PCR-confirmed SARS-CoV-2 infection or an uninfected control (not recorded which). DNA of the CDR3: TGCAGTGCTAGCCTGCTTCTTGAAGCTTTCTTT. It yields the protein CSASLLLEAFF.